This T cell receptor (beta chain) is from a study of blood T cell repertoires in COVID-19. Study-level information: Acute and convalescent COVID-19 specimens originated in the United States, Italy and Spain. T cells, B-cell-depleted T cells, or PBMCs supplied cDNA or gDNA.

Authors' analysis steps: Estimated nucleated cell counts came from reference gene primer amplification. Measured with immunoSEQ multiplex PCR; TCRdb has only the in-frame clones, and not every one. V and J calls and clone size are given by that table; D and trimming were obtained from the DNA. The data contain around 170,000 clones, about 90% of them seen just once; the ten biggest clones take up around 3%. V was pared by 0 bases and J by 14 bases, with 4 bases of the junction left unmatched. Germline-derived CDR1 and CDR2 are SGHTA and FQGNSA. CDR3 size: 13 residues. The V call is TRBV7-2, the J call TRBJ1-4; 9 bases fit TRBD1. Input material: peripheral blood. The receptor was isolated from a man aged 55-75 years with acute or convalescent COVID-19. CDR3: CASSLAGTGLLFF. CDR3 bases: TGTGCCAGCAGCTTAGCGGGGACAGGGCTTCTGTTTTTT.